This TCR beta chain was identified in a study of human T cells and chemical hapten exposure. This clonotype has ten or more counts. J lost 7 bases, V lost 0 bases, and 11 bases had no gene match. Germline-derived CDR1 and CDR2 are DFQATT and SNEGSKA (reference sequence). The CDR3 is 16 amino acids. One entry per CDR3 protein results from TCRdb running MiXCR on the RACE reads. Counted here are approximately 97,000 distinct CDR3 sequences, approximately 8.2% occurring once; the ten biggest clones make up about 3%. Regarding time point: healthy volunteer bleed at 2 weeks. The template was total RNA from unfractionated whole blood.

This clonotype was obtained from a female donor in good health. Some clones in this sample may be carry-over from other donors' samples. This rearrangement joins TRBV20-1 to TRBJ2-2, with 7 bases that match TRBD1. Sequenced material: whole blood. The CDR3 bases are TGCAGTGCTAGAGATCTAGAGAGAGGGGGCAGCGGGGAGCTGTTTTTT. Amino acids: CSARDLERGGSGELFF.